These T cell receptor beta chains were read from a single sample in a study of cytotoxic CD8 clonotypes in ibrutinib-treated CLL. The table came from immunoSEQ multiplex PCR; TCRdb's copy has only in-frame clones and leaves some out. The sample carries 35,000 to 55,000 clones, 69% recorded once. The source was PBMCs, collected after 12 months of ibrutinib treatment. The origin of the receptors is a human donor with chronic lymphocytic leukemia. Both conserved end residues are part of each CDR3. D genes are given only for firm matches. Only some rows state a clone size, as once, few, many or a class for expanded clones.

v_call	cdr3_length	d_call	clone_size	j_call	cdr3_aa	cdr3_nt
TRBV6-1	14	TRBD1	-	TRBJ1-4	CASAGTVNNEKLFF	TGTGCCAGCGCAGGGACAGTCAATAATGAAAAACTGTTTTTT
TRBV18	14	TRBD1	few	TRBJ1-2	CASSLPGQGNGYTF	TGTGCCAGCTCACTCCCGGGACAGGGAAATGGCTACACCTTC
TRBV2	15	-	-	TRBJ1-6	CASSTASSYNSPLHF	TGTGCCAGCAGTACAGCTAGCTCCTATAATTCACCCCTCCACTTT
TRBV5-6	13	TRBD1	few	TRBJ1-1	CASGTGVNTEAFF	TGTGCCAGCGGGACAGGGGTGAACACTGAAGCTTTCTTT
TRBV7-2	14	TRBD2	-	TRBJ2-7	CASRVTSGGYEQYF	TGTGCCAGCAGGGTTACTAGCGGGGGCTACGAGCAGTACTTC
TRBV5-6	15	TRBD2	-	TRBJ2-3	CASSPPGAGGLTQYF	TGTGCCAGCAGCCCGCCGGGAGCGGGGGGTCTTACGCAGTATTTT
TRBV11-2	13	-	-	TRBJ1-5	CASSLDREWTQHF	TGTGCCAGCAGCTTAGACAGGGAATGGACCCAGCATTTT
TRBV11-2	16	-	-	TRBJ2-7	CASSPVGRTSTYEQYF	TGTGCCAGCAGCCCTGTCGGACGGACGAGCACCTACGAGCAGTACTTC
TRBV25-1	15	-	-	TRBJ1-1	CASSDSWGGNTEAFF	TGTGCCAGCAGTGATTCGTGGGGGGGAAACACTGAAGCTTTCTTT
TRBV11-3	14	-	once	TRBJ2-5	CASSLNGLKETQYF	TGTGCCAGCAGCTTAAATGGACTGAAAGAGACCCAGTACTTC
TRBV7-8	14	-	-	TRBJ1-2	CASSPRQVVRGYTF	TGTGCCAGCAGCCCTCGTCAGGTCGTCCGTGGCTACACCTTC
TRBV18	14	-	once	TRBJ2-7	CASSEDGGSYEQYF	TGTGCCAGCTCCGAGGACGGCGGCTCCTACGAGCAGTACTTC
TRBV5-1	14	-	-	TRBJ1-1	CASSLTQGSTEAFF	TGCGCCAGCAGCTTGACCCAGGGTAGCACTGAAGCTTTCTTT
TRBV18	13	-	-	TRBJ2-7	CASSPVGFYEQYF	TGTGCCAGCTCACCAGTCGGATTCTACGAGCAGTACTTC
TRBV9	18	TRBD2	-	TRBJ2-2	CASSPRSGGAFATGELFF	TGTGCCAGCAGCCCTAGGAGCGGGGGGGCCTTTGCCACCGGGGAGCTGTTTTTT
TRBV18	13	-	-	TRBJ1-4	CASSPTANEKLFF	TGTGCCAGCTCACCGACAGCTAATGAAAAACTGTTTTTT
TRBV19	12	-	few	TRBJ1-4	CASRVANEKLFF	TGTGCCAGTCGAGTCGCTAATGAAAAACTGTTTTTT
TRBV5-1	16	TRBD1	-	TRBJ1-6	CASSLETGGSNSPLHF	TGCGCCAGCAGCTTGGAGACAGGGGGAAGTAATTCACCCCTCCACTTT
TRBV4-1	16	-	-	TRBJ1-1	CASSQVLKRDNTEAFF	TGCGCCAGCAGCCAGGTTTTAAAACGGGACAACACTGAAGCTTTCTTT
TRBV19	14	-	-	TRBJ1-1	CASSIEGLNTEAFF	TGTGCCAGTAGTATCGAGGGGTTGAACACTGAAGCTTTCTTT
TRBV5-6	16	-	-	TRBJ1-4	CASSLGPSTPNEKLFF	TGTGCCAGCAGCTTGGGTCCCTCGACTCCCAATGAAAAACTGTTTTTT
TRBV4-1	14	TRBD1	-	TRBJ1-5	CASSQVTGGQPQHF	TGCGCCAGCAGCCAAGTTACAGGGGGTCAGCCCCAGCATTTT
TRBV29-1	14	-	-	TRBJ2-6	CSVEGPGGANVLTF	TGCAGCGTTGAAGGCCCCGGAGGGGCCAACGTCCTGACTTTC
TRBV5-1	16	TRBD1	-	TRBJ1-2	CASSQGGGGRSYGYTF	TGCGCCAGCAGCCAGGGGGGAGGTGGACGAAGCTATGGCTACACCTTC
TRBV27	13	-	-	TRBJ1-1	CASSLFPGTEAFF	TGTGCCAGCAGTTTATTCCCCGGGACTGAAGCTTTCTTT
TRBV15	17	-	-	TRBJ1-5	CATSRGPTGRGDQPQHF	TGTGCCACCAGCAGAGGCCCCACCGGGAGGGGGGATCAGCCCCAGCATTTT
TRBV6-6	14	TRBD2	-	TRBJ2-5	CASSPLGREETQYF	TGTGCCAGCAGCCCCCTCGGGAGGGAAGAGACCCAGTACTTC
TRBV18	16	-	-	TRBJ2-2	CASSPLDPANTGELFF	TGTGCCAGCTCACCTCTTGACCCGGCGAACACCGGGGAGCTGTTTTTT